This T cell receptor beta chain emerged from a study of shared clonotypes between healthy human individuals. About the study: With ages of 18 to 49, the donors were a couple of women and a few men.

Only in-frame clones appear in the TCRdb table, and some are missing; sequencing was by immunoSEQ multiplex PCR. The sample shows approximately 1.9 million clones, around 95% of them seen only once. The study, taken as a whole, reports: Generation of non-shared clonotypes was less probable than generation of clonotypes shared by all four donors. Since donors were few, the genetic and exposure-history diversity represented was limited.

This CDR3 comprises 15 residues. Deletions cut 7 bases from V and 2 bases from J, with 18 bases between. Germline CDR1 MNHNS, CDR2 SASEGT. CD45RO negativity and positive selection for CCR7 defined naive CD8 cells, a population that excluded terminally differentiated effector memory CD45RA+ cells. Nashville, Tennessee was home to all donors, who were Caucasian adults. For this clone: Its antigen is not identified.

This TCR was sampled from a man aged 18-30 years in good health. Some clones in this sample may be carry-over from other donors' samples. Sequenced: naive CD8+ T cells from PBMCs. The V call is TRBV6-1, the J call TRBJ2-7; D not certain. The CDR3: CASMVVAPKAYEQYF. CDR3 in DNA: TGTGCCAGCATGGTTGTCGCACCGAAGGCCTACGAGCAGTACTTC.